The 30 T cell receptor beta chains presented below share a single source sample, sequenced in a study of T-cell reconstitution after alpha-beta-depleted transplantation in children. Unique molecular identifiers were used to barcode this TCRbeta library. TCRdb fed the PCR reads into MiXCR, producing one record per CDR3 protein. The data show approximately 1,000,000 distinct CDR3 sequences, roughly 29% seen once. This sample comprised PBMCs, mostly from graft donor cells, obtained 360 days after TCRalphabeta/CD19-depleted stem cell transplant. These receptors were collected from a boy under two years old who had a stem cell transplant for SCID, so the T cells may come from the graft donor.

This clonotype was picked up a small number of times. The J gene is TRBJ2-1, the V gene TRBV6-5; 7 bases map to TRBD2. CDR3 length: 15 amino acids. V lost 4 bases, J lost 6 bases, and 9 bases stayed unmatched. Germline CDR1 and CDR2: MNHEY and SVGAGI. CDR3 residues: CASSFPMTSLNEQFF. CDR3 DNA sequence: TGTGCCAGCAGTTTCCCCATGACTAGCCTCAATGAGCAGTTCTTC.

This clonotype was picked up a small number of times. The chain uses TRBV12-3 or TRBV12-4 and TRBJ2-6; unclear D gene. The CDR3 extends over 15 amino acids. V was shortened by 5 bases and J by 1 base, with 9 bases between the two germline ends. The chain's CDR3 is CASSTHLSGANVLTF. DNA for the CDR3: TGTGCCAGCAGTACCCACTTGTCTGGGGCCAACGTCCTGACTTTC.

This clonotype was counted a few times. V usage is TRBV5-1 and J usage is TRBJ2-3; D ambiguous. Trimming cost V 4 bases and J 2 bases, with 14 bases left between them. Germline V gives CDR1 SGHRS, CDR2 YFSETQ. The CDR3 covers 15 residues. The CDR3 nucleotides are TGCGCCAGCAGCCCGGACCTGGGAACCACAGATACGCAGTATTTT. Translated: CASSPDLGTTDTQYF. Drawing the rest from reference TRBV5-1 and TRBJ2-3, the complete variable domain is KAGVTQTPRYLIKTRGQQVTLSCSPISGHRSVSWYQQTPGQGLQFLFEYFSETQRNKGNFPGRFSGRQFSNSRSEMNVSTLELGDSALYLCASSPDLGTTDTQYFGPGTRLTVL.

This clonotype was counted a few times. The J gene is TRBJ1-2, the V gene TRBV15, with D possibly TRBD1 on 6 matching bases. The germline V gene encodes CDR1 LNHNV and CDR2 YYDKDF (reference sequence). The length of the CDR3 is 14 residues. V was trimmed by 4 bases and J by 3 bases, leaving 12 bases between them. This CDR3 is CATSKGGSDYGYTF. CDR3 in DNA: TGTGCCACCAGCAAGGGGGGCAGTGACTATGGCTACACCTTC.

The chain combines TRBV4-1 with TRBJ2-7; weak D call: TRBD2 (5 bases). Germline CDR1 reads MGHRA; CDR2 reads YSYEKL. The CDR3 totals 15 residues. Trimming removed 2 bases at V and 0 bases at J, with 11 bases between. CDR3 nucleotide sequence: TGCGCCAGCAGCCAAATAGGAGGCAGCTCCTACGAGCAGTACTTC. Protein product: CASSQIGGSSYEQYF.

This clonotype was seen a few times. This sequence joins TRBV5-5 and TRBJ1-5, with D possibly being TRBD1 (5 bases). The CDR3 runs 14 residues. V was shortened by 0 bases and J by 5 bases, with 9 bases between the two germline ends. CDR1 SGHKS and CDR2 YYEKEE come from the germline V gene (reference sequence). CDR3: CASSLEGSDQPQHF. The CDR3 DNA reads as TGTGCCAGCAGCTTGGAGGGGTCGGATCAGCCCCAGCATTTT.

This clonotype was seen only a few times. In DNA, the CDR3 is TGTGCCAGCAGAGGGGACAGTGATTTCTCCTACGAGCAGTACTTC. Amino acid sequence: CASRGDSDFSYEQYF. V gene TRBV25-1 combines with J gene TRBJ2-7; the match to TRBD1 covers 7 bases. V gave up 6 bases and J gave up 0 bases; unmatched junction bases: 8. CDR1 and CDR2 (germline): MGHDK, SYGVNS. This CDR3 has 15 residues.

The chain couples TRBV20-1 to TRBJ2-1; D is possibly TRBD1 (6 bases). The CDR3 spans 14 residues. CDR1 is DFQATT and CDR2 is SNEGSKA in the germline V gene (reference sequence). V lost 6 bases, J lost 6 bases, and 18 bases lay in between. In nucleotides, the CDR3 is TGCAGTGCAAAAGGGCTAGTCAGGGGCAATGAGCAGTTCTTC. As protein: CSAKGLVRGNEQFF.

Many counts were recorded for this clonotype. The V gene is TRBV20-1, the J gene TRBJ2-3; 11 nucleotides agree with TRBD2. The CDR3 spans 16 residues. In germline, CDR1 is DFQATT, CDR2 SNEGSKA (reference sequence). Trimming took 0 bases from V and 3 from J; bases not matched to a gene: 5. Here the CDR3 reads CSARDVSGGATDTQYF. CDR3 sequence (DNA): TGCAGTGCTAGAGATGTTAGCGGGGGGGCAACAGATACGCAGTATTTT.

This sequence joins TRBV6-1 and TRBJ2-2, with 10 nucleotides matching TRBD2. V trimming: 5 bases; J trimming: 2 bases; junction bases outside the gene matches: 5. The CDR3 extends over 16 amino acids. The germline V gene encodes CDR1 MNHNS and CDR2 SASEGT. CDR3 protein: CASSRRTSGNTGELFF. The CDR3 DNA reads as TGTGCCAGCAGTAGGAGGACTAGCGGTAACACCGGGGAGCTGTTTTTT.

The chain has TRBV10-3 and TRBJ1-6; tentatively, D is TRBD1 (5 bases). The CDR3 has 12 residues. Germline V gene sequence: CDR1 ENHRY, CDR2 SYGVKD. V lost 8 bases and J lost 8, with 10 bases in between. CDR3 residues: CAIAGGDSPLHF. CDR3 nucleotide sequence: TGTGCCATCGCGGGGGGGGATTCACCCCTCCACTTT.

The CDR3 nucleotides read TGTGCCAGCAGTTCAGGACAGACCGACGGTGAAAAACTGTTTTTT. Translating gives CASSSGQTDGEKLFF. The V call is TRBV6-2 or TRBV6-3, the J call TRBJ1-4; a weak D match, TRBD1 (6 bases). This CDR3 has 15 residues. Germline CDR1 reads MNHEY; CDR2 reads SVGEGT. The germline V and J ends were trimmed by 4 bases and 7 bases, with 16 bases remaining between them.

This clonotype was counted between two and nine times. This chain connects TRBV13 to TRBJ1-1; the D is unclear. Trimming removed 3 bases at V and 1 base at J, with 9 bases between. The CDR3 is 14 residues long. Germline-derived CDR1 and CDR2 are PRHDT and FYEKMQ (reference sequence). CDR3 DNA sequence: TGTGCCAGCAGCTTGGCGATGAGGAACACTGAAGCTTTCTTT. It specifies CASSLAMRNTEAFF.

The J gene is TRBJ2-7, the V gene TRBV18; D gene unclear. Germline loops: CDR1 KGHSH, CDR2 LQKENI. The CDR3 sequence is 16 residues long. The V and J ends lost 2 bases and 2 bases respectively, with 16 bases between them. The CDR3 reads CASSPTKDGTAYEQYF. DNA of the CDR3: TGTGCCAGCTCACCAACAAAGGACGGAACCGCCTACGAGCAGTACTTC.

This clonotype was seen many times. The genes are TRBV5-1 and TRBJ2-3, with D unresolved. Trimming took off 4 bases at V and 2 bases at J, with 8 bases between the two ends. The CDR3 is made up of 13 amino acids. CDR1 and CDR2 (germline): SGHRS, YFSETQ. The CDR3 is CASSPEPTDTQYF. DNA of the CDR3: TGCGCCAGCAGCCCTGAGCCCACAGATACGCAGTATTTT. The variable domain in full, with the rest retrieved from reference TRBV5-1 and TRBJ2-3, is KAGVTQTPRYLIKTRGQQVTLSCSPISGHRSVSWYQQTPGQGLQFLFEYFSETQRNKGNFPGRFSGRQFSNSRSEMNVSTLELGDSALYLCASSPEPTDTQYFGPGTRLTVL.

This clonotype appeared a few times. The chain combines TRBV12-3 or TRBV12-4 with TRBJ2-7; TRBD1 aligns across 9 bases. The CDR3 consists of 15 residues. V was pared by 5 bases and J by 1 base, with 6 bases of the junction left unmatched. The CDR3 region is CASSPWGTGSYEQYF. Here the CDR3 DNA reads TGTGCCAGCAGTCCTTGGGGGACAGGGTCCTACGAGCAGTACTTC.

The CDR3 sequence is CASSQNSERQSSSYEQYF. The CDR3 region has the DNA TGCGCCAGCAGCCAAAACTCAGAACGACAATCCAGCTCCTACGAGCAGTACTTC. V gene TRBV4-3 combines with J gene TRBJ2-7; D ambiguous. The CDR3 loop spans 18 amino acids. V was pared by 2 bases and J by 0 bases, with 20 bases between. Germline V gene sequence: CDR1 LGHNA, CDR2 YSLEER.

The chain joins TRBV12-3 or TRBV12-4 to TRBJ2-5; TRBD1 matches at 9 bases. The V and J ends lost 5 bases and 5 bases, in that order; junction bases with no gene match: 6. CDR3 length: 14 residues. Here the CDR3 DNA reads TGTGCCAGCAGTGCGAGGACAGGGGAGGAGACCCAGTACTTC. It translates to CASSARTGEETQYF.

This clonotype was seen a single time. CDR3 sequence reads: CASSERDGGHNEQFF. Here the CDR3 DNA reads TGTGCCAGCAGTGAGAGGGACGGGGGGCACAATGAGCAGTTCTTC. The rearrangement uses TRBV2 and TRBJ2-1; TRBD2 might be the D (7 bases). V was pared by 3 bases and J by 5 bases, with 14 bases between. The CDR3 is made up of 15 amino acids. CDR1 SNHLY and CDR2 FYNNEI come from the germline V gene.

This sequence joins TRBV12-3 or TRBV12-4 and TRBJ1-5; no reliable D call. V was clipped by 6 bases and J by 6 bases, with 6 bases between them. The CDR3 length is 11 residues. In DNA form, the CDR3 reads TGTGCCAGCAGCGACGGTCAGCCCCAGCATTTT. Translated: CASSDGQPQHF.

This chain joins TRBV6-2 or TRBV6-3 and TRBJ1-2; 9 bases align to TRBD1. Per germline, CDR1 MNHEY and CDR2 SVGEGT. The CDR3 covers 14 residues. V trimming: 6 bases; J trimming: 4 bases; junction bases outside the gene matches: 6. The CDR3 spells CASRRGQGTYGYTF. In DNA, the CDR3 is TGTGCCAGCAGACGGGGACAGGGAACCTATGGCTACACCTTC.

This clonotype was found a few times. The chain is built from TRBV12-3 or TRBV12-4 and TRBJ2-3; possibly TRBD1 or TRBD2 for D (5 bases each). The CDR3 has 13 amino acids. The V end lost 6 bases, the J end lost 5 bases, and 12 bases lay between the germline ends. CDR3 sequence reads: CASSPWDVDTQYF. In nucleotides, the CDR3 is TGTGCCAGCAGCCCATGGGACGTAGATACGCAGTATTTT.

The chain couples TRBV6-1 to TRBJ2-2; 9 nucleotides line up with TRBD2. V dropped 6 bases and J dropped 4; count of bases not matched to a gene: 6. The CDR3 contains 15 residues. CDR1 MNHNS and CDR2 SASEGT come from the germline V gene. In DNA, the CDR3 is TGTGCCAGCAGAAGGGCGGGGGGGCCCACCGGGGAGCTGTTTTTT. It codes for CASRRAGGPTGELFF.

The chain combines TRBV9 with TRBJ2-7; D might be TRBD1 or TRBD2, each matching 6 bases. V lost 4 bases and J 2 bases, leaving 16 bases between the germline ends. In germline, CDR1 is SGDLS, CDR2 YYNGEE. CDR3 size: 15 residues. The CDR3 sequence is CASSTLGGPTYEQYF. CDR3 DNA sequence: TGTGCCAGCAGCACCCTCGGGGGCCCAACCTACGAGCAGTACTTC. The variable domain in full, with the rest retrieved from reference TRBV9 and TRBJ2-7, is DSGVTQTPKHLITATGQRVTLRCSPRSGDLSVYWYQQSLDQGLQFLIQYYNGEERAKGNILERFSAQQFPDLHSELNLSSLELGDSALYFCASSTLGGPTYEQYFGPGTRLTVT.

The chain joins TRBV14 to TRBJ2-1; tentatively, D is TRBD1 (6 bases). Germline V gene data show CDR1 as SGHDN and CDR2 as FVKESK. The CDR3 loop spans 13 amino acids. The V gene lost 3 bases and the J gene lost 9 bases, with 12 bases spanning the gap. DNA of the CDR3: TGTGCCAGCAGCCAGCCAAGAGGGGGTGAGCAGTTCTTC. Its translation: CASSQPRGGEQFF.

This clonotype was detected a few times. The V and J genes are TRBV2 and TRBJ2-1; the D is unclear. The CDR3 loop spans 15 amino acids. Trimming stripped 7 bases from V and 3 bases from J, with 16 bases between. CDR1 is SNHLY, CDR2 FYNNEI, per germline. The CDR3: CASIIRQESYNEQFF. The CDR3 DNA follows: TGTGCCAGCATCATACGGCAGGAAAGCTACAATGAGCAGTTCTTC.

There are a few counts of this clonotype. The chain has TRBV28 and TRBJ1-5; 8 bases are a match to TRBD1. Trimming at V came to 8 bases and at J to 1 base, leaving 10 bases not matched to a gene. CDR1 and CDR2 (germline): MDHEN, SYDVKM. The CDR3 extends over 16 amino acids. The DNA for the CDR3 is TGTGCCAGCCTGAGGGTTACAGGGGGGAGCAATCAGCCCCAGCATTTT. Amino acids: CASLRVTGGSNQPQHF. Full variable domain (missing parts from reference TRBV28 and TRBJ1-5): DVKVTQSSRYLVKRTGEKVFLECVQDMDHENMFWYRQDPGLGLRLIYFSYDVKMKEKGDIPEGYSVSREKKERFSLILESASTNQTSMYLCASLRVTGGSNQPQHFGDGTRLSIL.

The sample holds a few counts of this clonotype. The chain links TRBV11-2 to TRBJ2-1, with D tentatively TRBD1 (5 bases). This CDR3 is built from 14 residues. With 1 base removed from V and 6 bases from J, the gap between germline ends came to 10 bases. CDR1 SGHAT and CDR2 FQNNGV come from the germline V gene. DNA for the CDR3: TGTGCCAGCAGCTTAGTGTCCAGGGCCAATGAGCAGTTCTTC. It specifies CASSLVSRANEQFF.

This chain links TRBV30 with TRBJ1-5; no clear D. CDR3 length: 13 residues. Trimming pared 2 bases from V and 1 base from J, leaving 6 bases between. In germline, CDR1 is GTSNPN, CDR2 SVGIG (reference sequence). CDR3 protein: CAWSQGSNQPQHF. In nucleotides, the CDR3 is TGTGCCTGGAGTCAAGGGAGCAATCAGCCCCAGCATTTT. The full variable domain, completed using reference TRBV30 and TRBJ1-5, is SQTIHQWPATLVQPVGSPLSLECTVEGTSNPNLYWYRQAAGRGLQLLFYSVGIGQISSEVPQNLSASRPQDRQFILSSKKLLLSDSGFYLCAWSQGSNQPQHFGDGTRLSIL.

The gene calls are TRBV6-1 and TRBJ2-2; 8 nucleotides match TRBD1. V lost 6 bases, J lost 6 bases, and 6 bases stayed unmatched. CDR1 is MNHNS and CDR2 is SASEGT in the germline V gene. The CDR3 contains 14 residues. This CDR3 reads CASRGTGSSGELFF. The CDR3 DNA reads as TGTGCCAGCAGGGGGACAGGCTCCTCCGGGGAGCTGTTTTTT.